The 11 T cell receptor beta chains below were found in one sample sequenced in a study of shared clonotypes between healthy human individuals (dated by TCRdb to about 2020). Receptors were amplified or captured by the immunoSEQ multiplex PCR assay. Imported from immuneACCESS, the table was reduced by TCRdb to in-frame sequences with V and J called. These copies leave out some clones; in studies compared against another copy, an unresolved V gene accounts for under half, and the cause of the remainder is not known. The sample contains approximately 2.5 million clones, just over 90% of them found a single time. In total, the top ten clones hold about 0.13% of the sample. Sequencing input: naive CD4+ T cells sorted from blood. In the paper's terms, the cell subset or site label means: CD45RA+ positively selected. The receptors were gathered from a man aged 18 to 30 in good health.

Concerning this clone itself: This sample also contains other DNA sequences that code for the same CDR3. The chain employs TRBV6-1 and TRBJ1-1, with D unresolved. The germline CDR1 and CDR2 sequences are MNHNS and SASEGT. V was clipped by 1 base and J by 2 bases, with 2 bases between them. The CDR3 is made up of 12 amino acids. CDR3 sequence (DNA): TGTGCCAGCAGTGAAGTAAACACTGAAGCTTTCTTT. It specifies CASSEVNTEAFF.

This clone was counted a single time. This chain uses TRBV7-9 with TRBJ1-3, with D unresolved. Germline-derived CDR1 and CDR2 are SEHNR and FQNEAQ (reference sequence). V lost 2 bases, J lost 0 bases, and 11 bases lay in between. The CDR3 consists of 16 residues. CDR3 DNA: TGTGCCAGCAGCTTATACGGGGTTAGCTCTGGAAACACCATATATTTT. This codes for CASSLYGVSSGNTIYF.

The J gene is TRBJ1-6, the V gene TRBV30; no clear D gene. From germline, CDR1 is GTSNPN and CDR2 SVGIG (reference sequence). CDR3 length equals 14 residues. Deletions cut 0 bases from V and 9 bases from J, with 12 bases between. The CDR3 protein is CAWSVVSGGSPLHF. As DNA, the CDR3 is TGTGCCTGGAGTGTAGTCTCGGGTGGTTCACCCCTCCACTTT. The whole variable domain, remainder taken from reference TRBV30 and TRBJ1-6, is SQTIHQWPATLVQPVGSPLSLECTVEGTSNPNLYWYRQAAGRGLQLLFYSVGIGQISSEVPQNLSASRPQDRQFILSSKKLLLSDSGFYLCAWSVVSGGSPLHFGNGTRLTVT.

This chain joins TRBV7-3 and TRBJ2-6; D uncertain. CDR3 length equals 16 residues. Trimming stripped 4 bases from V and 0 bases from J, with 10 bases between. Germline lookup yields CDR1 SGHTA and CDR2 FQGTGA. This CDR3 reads CASSSDSFSGANVLTF. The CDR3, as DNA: TGTGCCAGCAGCTCTGACTCCTTCTCTGGGGCCAACGTCCTGACTTTC.

The CDR3: CASSLVPPTGSYEQYF. The CDR3 bases are TGTGCCAGCAGTTTAGTACCCCCGACGGGTTCCTACGAGCAGTACTTC. The chain links TRBV27 to TRBJ2-7; no firm D call. The V gene lost 2 bases and the J gene lost 1 base, with 15 bases spanning the gap. Germline V gives CDR1 MNHEY, CDR2 SMNVEV (reference sequence). The CDR3 has 16 residues.

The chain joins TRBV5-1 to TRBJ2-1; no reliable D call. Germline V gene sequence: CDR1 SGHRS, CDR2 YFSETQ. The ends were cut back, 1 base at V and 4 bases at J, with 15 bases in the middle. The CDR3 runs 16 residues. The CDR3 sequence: CASSLLSPSSYNEQFF. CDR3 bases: TGCGCCAGCAGCTTGTTATCCCCGAGCTCATACAATGAGCAGTTCTTC.

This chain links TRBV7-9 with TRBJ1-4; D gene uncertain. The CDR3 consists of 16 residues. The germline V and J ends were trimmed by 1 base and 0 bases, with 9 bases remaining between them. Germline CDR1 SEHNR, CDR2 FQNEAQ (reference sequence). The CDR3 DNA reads TGTGCCAGCAGCTTAGTTCCGTACCCAACTAATGAAAAACTGTTTTTT. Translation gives CASSLVPYPTNEKLFF.

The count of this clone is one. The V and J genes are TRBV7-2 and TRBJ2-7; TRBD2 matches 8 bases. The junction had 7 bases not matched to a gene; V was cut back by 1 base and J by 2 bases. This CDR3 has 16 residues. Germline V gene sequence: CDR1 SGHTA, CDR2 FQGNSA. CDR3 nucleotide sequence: TGTGCCAGCAGCTTAGAGGGTTCTAGCGGGCCCTACGAGCAGTACTTC. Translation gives CASSLEGSSGPYEQYF.

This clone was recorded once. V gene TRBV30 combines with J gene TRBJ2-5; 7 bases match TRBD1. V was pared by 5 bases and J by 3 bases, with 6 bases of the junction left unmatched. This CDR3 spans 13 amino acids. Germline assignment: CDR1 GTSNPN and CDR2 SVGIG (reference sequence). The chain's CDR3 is CAWGAGGEETQYF. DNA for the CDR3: TGTGCCTGGGGGGCAGGGGGAGAAGAGACCCAGTACTTC.

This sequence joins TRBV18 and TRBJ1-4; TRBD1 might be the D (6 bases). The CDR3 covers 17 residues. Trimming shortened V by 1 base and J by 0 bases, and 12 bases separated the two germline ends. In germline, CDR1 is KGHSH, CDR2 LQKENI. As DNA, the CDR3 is TGTGCCAGCTCACCACAAACAGGGTCCACAACTAATGAAAAACTGTTTTTT. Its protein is CASSPQTGSTTNEKLFF.

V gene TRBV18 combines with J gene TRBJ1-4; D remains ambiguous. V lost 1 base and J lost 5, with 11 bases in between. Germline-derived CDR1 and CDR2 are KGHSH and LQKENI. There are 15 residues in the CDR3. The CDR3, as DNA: TGTGCCAGCTCACCACTTGAAGGGCGAAATGAAAAACTGTTTTTT. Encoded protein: CASSPLEGRNEKLFF.